This T cell receptor beta chain was sequenced in a study of spatial heterogeneity in lung cancer. This clonotype was picked up many times. No antigen is known for it. The library was prepared for alpha chains; this beta chain is a stray read, so its frequency means little. Time point of the sample: sample taken at primary tumor resection. The donors comprised some 72 untreated early-stage non-small cell lung cancer patients. Study results and caveats: One measure, the expanded intratumoral alpha and beta TCR count, tracked tumor mutation counts.

Every TCR cDNA molecule bore a unique molecular identifier. TCRdb ran MiXCR on the 5' RACE reads and lists one entry per CDR3 protein. The sample consists of around 2,700 distinct CDR3 sequences, 5.5% to 6% of them appearing once. The sequences come from lung tumor tissue, collected at surgery. The receptor was isolated from a male donor with early-stage non-small cell lung cancer.

Here the CDR3 reads CASSLDVANTEAFF. The CDR3 DNA is TGTGCCAGCAGCTTGGACGTCGCGAACACTGAAGCTTTCTTT. This chain connects TRBV5-5 to TRBJ1-1; D unclear. Trimming cost V 0 bases and J 1 base, with 7 bases left between them. Germline V gene sequence: CDR1 SGHKS, CDR2 YYEKEE (reference sequence). This CDR3 comprises 14 residues.